The present T cell receptor (beta chain) was sequenced within a study of radiotherapy plus CTLA-4 blockade in lung cancer. General study findings and limits: Reports identified early blood T cell clone dynamics, with interferon-beta, as the best response predictor.

V was clipped by 3 bases and J by 10 bases, with 10 bases between them. The CDR3 covers 11 residues. Germline CDR1 and CDR2: SQVTM and ANQGSEA. Data came from immunoSEQ multiplex PCR; TCRdb stores just in-frame clones and leaves some out. The repertoire holds roughly 50,000 clones, 65% to 85% seen once, with more than 9.5% in the top ten. Regarding this clone: The antigen is unknown.

This sequence joins TRBV29-1 and TRBJ2-1; D gene uncertain. The sample consisted of peripheral blood, taken from a patient treated with radiotherapy plus ipilimumab. The clonotype was recovered from a human donor with non-small cell lung cancer who had stable disease on radiotherapy plus ipilimumab. The DNA of the CDR3 is TGCAGCGTTGATGTACTACTAGAGCAGTTCTTC. Translated: CSVDVLLEQFF.